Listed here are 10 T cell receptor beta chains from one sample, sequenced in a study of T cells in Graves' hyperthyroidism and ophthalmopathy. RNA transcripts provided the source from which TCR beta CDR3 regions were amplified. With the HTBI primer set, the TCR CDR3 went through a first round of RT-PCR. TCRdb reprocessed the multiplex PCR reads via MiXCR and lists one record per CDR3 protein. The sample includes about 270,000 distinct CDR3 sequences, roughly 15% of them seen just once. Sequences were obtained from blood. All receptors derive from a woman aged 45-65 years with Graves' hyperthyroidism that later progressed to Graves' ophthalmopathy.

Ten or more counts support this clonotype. The CDR3 DNA reads TGCAGTGCTTCCGGACCAGTGAAAGACTACGAGCAGTACTTC. This translates into CSASGPVKDYEQYF. The rearrangement joins TRBV20-1 to TRBJ2-7; D not resolved. CDR3 length: 14 residues. Per germline, CDR1 DFQATT and CDR2 SNEGSKA (reference sequence). The V end lost 5 bases, the J end lost 3 bases, and 17 bases lay between the germline ends.

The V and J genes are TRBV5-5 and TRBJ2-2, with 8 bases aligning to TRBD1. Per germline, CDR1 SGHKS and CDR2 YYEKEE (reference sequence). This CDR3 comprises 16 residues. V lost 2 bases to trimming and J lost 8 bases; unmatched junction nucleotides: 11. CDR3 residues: CASSFTGQEIQGELFF. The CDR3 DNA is TGTGCCAGCAGCTTTACGGGACAGGAGATCCAGGGGGAGCTGTTTTTT. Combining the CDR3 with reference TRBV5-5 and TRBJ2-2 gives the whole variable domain DAGVTQSPTHLIKTRGQQVTLRCSPISGHKSVSWYQQVLGQGPQFIFQYYEKEERGRGNFPDRFSARQFPNYSSELNVNALLLGDSALYLCASSFTGQEIQGELFFGEGSRLTVL.

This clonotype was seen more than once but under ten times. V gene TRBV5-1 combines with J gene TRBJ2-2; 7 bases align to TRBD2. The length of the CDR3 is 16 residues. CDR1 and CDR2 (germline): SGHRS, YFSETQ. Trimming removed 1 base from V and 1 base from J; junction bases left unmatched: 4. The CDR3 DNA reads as TGCGCCAGCAGCTTGAGGAGCGGGATGAACACCGGGGAGCTGTTTTTT. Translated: CASSLRSGMNTGELFF.

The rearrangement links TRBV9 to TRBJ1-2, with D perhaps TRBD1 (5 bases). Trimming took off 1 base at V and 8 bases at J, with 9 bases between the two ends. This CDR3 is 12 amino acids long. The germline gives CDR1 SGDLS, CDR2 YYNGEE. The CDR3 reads CASSVKRGGYTF. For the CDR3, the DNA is TGTGCCAGCAGCGTAAAGAGGGGAGGCTACACCTTC.

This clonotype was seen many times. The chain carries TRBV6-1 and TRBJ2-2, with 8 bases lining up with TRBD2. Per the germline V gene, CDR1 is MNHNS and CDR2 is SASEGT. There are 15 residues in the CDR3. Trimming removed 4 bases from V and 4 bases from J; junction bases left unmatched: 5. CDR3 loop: CASSVAGRGTGELFF. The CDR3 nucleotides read TGTGCCAGCAGTGTAGCGGGGAGGGGCACCGGGGAGCTGTTTTTT.

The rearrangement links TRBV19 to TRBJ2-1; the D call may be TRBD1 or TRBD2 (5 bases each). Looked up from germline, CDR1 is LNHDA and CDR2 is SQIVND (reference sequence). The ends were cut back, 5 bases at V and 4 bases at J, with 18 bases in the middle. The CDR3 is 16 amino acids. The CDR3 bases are TGTGCCAGTAGTTCCCCGGGACGAATGGGATACAATGAGCAGTTCTTC. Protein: CASSSPGRMGYNEQFF.

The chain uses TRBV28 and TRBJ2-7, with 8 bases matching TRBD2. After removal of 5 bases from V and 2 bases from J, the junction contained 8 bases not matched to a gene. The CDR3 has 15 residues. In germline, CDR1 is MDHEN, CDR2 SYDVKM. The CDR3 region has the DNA TGTGCCAGCAGTGACACTAGCGGAGCCCCCTACGAGCAGTACTTC. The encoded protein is CASSDTSGAPYEQYF.

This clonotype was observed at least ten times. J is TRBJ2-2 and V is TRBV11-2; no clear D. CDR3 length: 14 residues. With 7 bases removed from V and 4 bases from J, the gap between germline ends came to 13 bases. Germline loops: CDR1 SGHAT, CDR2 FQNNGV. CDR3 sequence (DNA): TGTGCCAGCACCACCGAGAGCGTCACCGGGGAGCTGTTTTTT. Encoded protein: CASTTESVTGELFF.

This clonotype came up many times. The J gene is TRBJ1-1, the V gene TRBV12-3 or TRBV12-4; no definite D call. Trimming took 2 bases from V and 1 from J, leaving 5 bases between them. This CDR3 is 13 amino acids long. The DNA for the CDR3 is TGTGCCAGCAGTTTACCCCAGAACACTGAAGCTTTCTTT. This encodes CASSLPQNTEAFF.

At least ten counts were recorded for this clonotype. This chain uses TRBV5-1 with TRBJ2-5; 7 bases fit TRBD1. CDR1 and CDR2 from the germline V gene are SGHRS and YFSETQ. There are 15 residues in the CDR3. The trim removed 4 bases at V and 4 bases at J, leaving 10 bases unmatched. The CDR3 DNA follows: TGCGCCAGCAGCCCTGTGCCGGGACAGAGAGAGACCCAGTACTTC. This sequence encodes CASSPVPGQRETQYF.